The 20 T cell receptor beta chains given below trace back to one sample, sequenced in a study of shared clonotypes between healthy human individuals. TCRdb's copy holds only in-frame clones and misses some; the assay was immunoSEQ multiplex PCR. The sample yields fewer than 550,000 clones, over 75% seen once. The sequenced sample consisted of PBMCs. The origin of the receptors is a woman in her 40s in good health. Some clones in this sample may be carry-over from other donors' samples.

The chain joins TRBV4-2 to TRBJ2-4; D gene unclear. The CDR3 sequence is 14 residues long. Germline CDR1 is LGHNA and CDR2 is YNFKEQ. Trimming shortened V by 0 bases and J by 7 bases, and 10 bases separated the two germline ends. CDR3 DNA: TGTGCCAGCAGCCAAGAGCGAGTCGGGAACATTCAGTACTTC. Encoded protein: CASSQERVGNIQYF.

Within the sample, this clone is medium-sized. This chain joins TRBV19 and TRBJ2-3; D perhaps matches TRBD2 (6 bases). The CDR3 is made up of 14 amino acids. The germline V gene has CDR1 LNHDA and CDR2 SQIVND (reference sequence). V was shortened by 5 bases and J by 4 bases, with 13 bases between the two germline ends. CDR3 amino acids: CASSVWEAPDTQYF. DNA for the CDR3: TGTGCCAGTAGTGTGTGGGAGGCCCCAGATACGCAGTATTTT.

Worth noting for this clone: The same CDR3 is also encoded by other DNA sequences in this sample. The chain employs TRBV5-1 and TRBJ1-1; 7 bases match TRBD1. This CDR3 is 16 amino acids long. Germline CDR1 reads SGHRS; CDR2 reads YFSETQ. V shed 5 bases, J shed 1 base, and the junction held 11 bases outside the gene matches. The chain's CDR3 is CASSLTAGTENTEAFF. The CDR3 coding sequence is TGCGCCAGCAGTCTTACCGCCGGGACAGAGAACACTGAAGCTTTCTTT.

This rearrangement joins TRBV7-3 to TRBJ2-3; no definite D call. V shed 5 bases and J shed 0 bases, with 9 bases lying between them. Germline CDR1 SGHTA, CDR2 FQGTGA. There are 14 residues in the CDR3. CDR3 sequence (DNA): TGTGCCAGCAGCAAGGACGGTAGCACAGATACGCAGTATTTT. Translated: CASSKDGSTDTQYF.

The V and J genes are TRBV7-9 and TRBJ2-2, with no clear D. Germline assignment: CDR1 SEHNR and CDR2 FQNEAQ (reference sequence). Trimming took off 11 bases at V and 0 bases at J, with 13 bases between the two ends. The CDR3 length is 14 residues. CDR3 sequence: CAGLGAANTGELFF. CDR3 nucleotide sequence: TGTGCCGGGCTTGGCGCCGCGAACACCGGGGAGCTGTTTTTT.

The chain employs TRBV28 and TRBJ1-5, with a weak D call TRBD1 (6 bases). Trimming left V 3 bases short and J 6 bases short, with 12 bases between. The germline CDR1 and CDR2 sequences are MDHEN and SYDVKM. This CDR3 region has 14 residues. The CDR3 here is CASSFGGDTQPQHF. For the CDR3, the DNA is TGTGCCAGCAGTTTCGGTGGGGACACTCAGCCCCAGCATTTT.

The chain is built from TRBV28 and TRBJ1-5; D call uncertain. Germline loops: CDR1 MDHEN, CDR2 SYDVKM. Trimming shortened V by 5 bases and J by 2 bases, and 13 bases separated the two germline ends. CDR3 size: 15 residues. The CDR3: CASSPTVFGNQPQHF. CDR3 DNA sequence: TGTGCCAGCAGTCCCACCGTTTTTGGCAATCAGCCCCAGCATTTT.

The chain carries TRBV30 and TRBJ2-2, with 9 positions matching TRBD1. From germline, CDR1 is GTSNPN and CDR2 SVGIG (reference sequence). CDR3 length: 18 amino acids. The J segment lost 3 bases and the V segment lost 4 bases, leaving 15 bases of the junction unmatched. For the CDR3, the DNA is TGTGCCTGGAAACAGGGGGCTGCTCACCTCCTTTACACCGGGGAGCTGTTTTTT. This gives the protein CAWKQGAAHLLYTGELFF.

The chain joins TRBV19 to TRBJ1-2; no clear D gene. Looked up from germline, CDR1 is LNHDA and CDR2 is SQIVND (reference sequence). Trimming pared 5 bases from V and 4 bases from J, leaving 17 bases between. This CDR3 contains 15 residues. Written as DNA, the CDR3 is TGTGCCAGTAGTCCCCGCGACACCCTGAGCTATGGCTACACCTTC. It specifies CASSPRDTLSYGYTF.

The CDR3 region is CASSEDGTDTEAFF. CDR3 DNA sequence: TGTGCCAGCAGTGAAGACGGGACGGACACTGAAGCTTTCTTT. The genes are TRBV2 and TRBJ1-1, with D perhaps matching TRBD1 (5 bases). Per germline, CDR1 SNHLY and CDR2 FYNNEI. Trimming removed 1 base from V and 3 bases from J, with 9 bases in between. The CDR3 has 14 amino acids.

In its sample, this clone was seen once. The chain is built from TRBV11-3 and TRBJ1-1, with a tentative D call TRBD1 (5 bases). This CDR3 has 14 amino acids. Germline CDR1 and CDR2: SGHNT and YENEEA. V dropped 3 bases and J dropped 2 bases, with 10 bases sitting between them. DNA for the CDR3: TGTGCCAGCAGCTTCCGGGGCAGAAACACTGAAGCTTTCTTT. Amino acids: CASSFRGRNTEAFF.

A remark on this clone: Germline is not matched at one junction end, which may reflect a read error. The same CDR3 is also encoded by other DNA sequences in this sample. The chain combines TRBV11-2 with TRBJ1-2; maybe TRBD1 (6 bases). The V gene's germline CDR1 is SGHAT and CDR2 FQNNGV. The CDR3 has 12 residues. Here the CDR3 DNA reads TGTGCCAGCAGCTACGCAGGGGATGGCTACACTTTC. Its translation is CASSYAGDGYTF. The whole variable domain, filled in from reference TRBV11-2 and TRBJ1-2, reads EAGVAQSPRYKIIEKRQSVAFWCNPISGHATLYWYQQILGQGPKLLIQFQNNGVVDDSQLPKDRFSAERLKGVDSTLKIQPAKLEDSAVYLCASSYAGDGYTFGSGTRLTVV.

The genes are TRBV7-2 and TRBJ1-1; a weak D match, TRBD1 (6 bases). The CDR3 spans 15 residues. The germline gives CDR1 SGHTA, CDR2 FQGNSA. The V end was cut by 5 bases, the J end by 1 base, with 14 bases between. For the CDR3, the DNA is TGTGCCAGCAGCCCCAACGAACAGGGGAACACTGAAGCTTTCTTT. Translation gives CASSPNEQGNTEAFF.

Note on this clone: A much larger clone differs by one base, so this may be a read error. Other nucleotide sequences in the sample specify the same CDR3. V usage is TRBV6-4 and J usage is TRBJ2-6, with D perhaps TRBD1 (6 bases). There are 15 residues in the CDR3. Germline assignment: CDR1 MRHNA and CDR2 SNTAGT. The CDR3 nucleotides read TGTGCCAGCAGCCGGGACAACTCTGGGGCCAACGTCCTGACCTTC. Encoded protein: CASSRDNSGANVLTF.

This chain joins TRBV5-8 and TRBJ2-3, with D possibly being TRBD2 (5 bases). V lost 4 bases and J 0 bases, leaving 18 bases between the germline ends. From germline, CDR1 is SGHTS and CDR2 YDEGEE. This CDR3 is 17 amino acids long. CDR3: CASSLQKGAASTDTQYF. The CDR3 DNA reads as TGTGCCAGCAGCCTCCAGAAGGGAGCTGCGAGCACAGATACGCAGTATTTT.

CDR3 residues: CSVRSVQKSYEQYF. Written as DNA, the CDR3 is TGCAGCGTTCGATCGGTTCAGAAATCCTACGAGCAGTACTTC. The chain carries TRBV29-1 and TRBJ2-5; D unresolved. The J call is in doubt because the DNA end fits TRBJ2-7 better. Germline CDR1 SQVTM, CDR2 ANQGSEA. There are 14 residues in the CDR3.

The rearrangement joins TRBV27 to TRBJ1-2; a possible D gene is TRBD1 (6 bases). In germline, CDR1 is MNHEY, CDR2 SMNVEV (reference sequence). The CDR3 consists of 15 residues. V lost 8 bases, J lost 5 bases, and 21 bases lay in between. This chain's CDR3 is CASGRAEGVGYGYTF. In DNA form, the CDR3 reads TGTGCCAGCGGAAGGGCTGAGGGGGTTGGTTATGGCTACACCTTC.

Points on this clone: Given a far larger clone just one base away, this is likely a sequencing read error. The rearrangement links TRBV7-2 to TRBJ1-5; D remains unclear. CDR3 length: 14 amino acids. Germline CDR1 SGHTA, CDR2 FQGNSA. CDR3 bases: TGTGCCAGCAGCTTAGAAGGGCTCAATCAGTCCCAGCATTTT. Translation gives CASSLEGLNQSQHF.

The chain recombines TRBV18 with TRBJ1-1, with D maybe TRBD1 (5 bases). Trimming pared 2 bases from V and 1 base from J, leaving 8 bases between. The CDR3 is made up of 14 amino acids. Germline loops: CDR1 KGHSH, CDR2 LQKENI. For the CDR3, the DNA is TGTGCCAGCTCACCAAGCGGGGCGAACACTGAAGCTTTCTTT. Protein product: CASSPSGANTEAFF.

In DNA, the CDR3 is TGTGCCAGCGATCATTTGGGGACATTGGATCAGCCCCAGCATTTT. It yields the protein CASDHLGTLDQPQHF. The chain combines TRBV6-1 with TRBJ1-5; D might be TRBD1 (6 bases). This CDR3 region has 15 residues. Germline V gene sequence: CDR1 MNHNS, CDR2 SASEGT. V lost 8 bases to trimming and J lost 5 bases, with 19 bases between them.